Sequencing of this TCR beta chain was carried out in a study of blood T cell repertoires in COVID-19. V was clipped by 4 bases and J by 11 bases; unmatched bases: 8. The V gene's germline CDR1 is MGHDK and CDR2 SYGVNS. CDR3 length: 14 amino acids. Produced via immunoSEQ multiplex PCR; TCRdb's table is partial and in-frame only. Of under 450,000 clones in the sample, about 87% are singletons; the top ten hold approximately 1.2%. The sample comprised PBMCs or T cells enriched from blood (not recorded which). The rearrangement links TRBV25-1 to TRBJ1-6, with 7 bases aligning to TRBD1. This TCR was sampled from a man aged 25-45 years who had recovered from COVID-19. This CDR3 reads CASSGQGGITPLHF. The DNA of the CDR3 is TGTGCCAGCAGTGGACAGGGAGGAATTACACCCCTCCACTTT.